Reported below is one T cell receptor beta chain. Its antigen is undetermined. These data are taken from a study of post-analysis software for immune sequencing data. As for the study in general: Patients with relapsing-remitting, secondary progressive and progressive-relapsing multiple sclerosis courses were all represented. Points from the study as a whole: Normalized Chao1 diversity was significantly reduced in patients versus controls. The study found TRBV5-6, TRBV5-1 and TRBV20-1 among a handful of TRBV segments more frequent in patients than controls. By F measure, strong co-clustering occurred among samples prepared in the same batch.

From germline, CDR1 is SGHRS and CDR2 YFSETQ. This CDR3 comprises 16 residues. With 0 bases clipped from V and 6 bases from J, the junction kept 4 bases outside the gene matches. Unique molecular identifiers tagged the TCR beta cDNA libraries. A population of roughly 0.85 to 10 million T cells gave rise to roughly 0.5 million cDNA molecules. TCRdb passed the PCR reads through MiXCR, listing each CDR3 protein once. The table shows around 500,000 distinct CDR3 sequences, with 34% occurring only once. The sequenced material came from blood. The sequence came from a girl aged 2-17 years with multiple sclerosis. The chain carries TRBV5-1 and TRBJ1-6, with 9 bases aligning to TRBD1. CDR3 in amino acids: CASSLEQGASNSPLHF. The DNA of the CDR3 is TGCGCCAGCAGCTTGGAACAGGGGGCAAGTAATTCACCCCTCCACTTT.